This T cell receptor (beta chain) comes out of a study of control samples from healthy donors and cancer patients. Sequencing used immunoSEQ multiplex PCR; TCRdb keeps in-frame clones, though not all of them. The sample yields 160,000 or so clones, around 94% seen once. The germline V and J ends were trimmed by 2 bases and 0 bases, with 12 bases remaining between them. The CDR3 spans 16 residues. In germline, CDR1 is SGHRS, CDR2 YFSETQ. This clone was picked up one time. The receptor's source is a man aged 60 to 69 with colorectal cancer. The sequencing sample was made of PBMCs. This chain links TRBV5-1 with TRBJ2-1; D unresolved. CDR3 in amino acids: CASSFATPSSYNEQFF. CDR3 DNA sequence: TGCGCCAGCAGCTTCGCCACCCCGAGCTCCTACAATGAGCAGTTCTTC. The whole variable domain, filled in from reference TRBV5-1 and TRBJ2-1, reads KAGVTQTPRYLIKTRGQQVTLSCSPISGHRSVSWYQQTPGQGLQFLFEYFSETQRNKGNFPGRFSGRQFSNSRSEMNVSTLELGDSALYLCASSFATPSSYNEQFFGPGTRLTVL.